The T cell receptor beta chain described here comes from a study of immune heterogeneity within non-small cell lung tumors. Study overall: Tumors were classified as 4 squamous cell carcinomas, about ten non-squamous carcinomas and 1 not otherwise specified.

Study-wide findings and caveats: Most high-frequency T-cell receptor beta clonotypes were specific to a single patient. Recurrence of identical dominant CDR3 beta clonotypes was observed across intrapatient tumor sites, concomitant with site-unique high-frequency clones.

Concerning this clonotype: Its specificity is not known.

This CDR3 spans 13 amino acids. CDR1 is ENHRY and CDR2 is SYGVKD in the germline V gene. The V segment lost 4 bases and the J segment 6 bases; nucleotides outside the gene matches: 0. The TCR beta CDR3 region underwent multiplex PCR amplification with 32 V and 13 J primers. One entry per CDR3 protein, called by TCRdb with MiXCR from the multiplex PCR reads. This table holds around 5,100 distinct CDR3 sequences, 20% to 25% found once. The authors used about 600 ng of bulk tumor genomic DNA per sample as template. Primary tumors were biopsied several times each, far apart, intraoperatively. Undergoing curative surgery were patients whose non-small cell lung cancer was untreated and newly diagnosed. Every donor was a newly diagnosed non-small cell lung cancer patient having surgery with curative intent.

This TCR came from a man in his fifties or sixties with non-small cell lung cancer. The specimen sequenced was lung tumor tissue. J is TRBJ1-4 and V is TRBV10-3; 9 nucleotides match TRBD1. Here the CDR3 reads CAISGTGDEKLFF. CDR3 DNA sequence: TGTGCCATCAGTGGGACAGGGGATGAAAAACTGTTTTTT.